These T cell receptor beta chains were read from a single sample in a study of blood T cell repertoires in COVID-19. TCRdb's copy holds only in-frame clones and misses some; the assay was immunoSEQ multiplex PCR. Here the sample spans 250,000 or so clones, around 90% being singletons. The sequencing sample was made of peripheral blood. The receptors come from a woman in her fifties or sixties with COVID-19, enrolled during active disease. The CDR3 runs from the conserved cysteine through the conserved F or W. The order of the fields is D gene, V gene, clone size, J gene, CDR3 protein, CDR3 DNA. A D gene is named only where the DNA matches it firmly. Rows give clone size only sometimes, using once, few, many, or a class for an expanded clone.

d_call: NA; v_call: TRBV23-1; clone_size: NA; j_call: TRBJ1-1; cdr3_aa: CASSQSRPPNTEAFF; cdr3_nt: TGCGCCAGCAGTCAATCCAGGCCCCCTAACACTGAAGCTTTCTTT
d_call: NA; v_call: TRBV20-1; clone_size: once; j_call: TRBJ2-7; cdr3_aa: CSASSMGQREQYF; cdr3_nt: TGCAGTGCTAGTTCTATGGGGCAGCGTGAGCAGTACTTC
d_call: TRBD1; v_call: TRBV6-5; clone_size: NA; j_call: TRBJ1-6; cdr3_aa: CASRPTGVNSPLHF; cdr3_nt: TGTGCCAGCAGACCCACAGGGGTAAATTCACCCCTCCACTTT
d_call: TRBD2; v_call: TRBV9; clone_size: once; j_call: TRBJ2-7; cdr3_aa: CASSVGGEGYEQYF; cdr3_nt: TGTGCCAGCAGCGTAGGTGGGGAGGGCTACGAGCAGTACTTC
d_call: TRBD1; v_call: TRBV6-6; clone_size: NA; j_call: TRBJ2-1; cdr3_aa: CASSYSSTGYEQFF; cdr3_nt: TGTGCCAGCAGTTACTCCTCGACAGGGTATGAGCAGTTCTTC
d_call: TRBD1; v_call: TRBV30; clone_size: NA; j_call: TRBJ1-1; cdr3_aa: CAWSPRGVPEAFF; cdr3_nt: TGTGCCTGGAGCCCCAGGGGGGTACCTGAAGCTTTCTTT
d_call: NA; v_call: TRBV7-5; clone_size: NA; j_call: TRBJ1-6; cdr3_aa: CARSSRTPRMPLHF; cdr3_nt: TGTGCCAGAAGCAGCCGGACACCGAGGATGCCCCTCCACTTT
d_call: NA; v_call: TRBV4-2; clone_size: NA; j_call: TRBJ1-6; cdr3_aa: CASSQNPGHHLWGSSPLHF; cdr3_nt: TGTGCCAGCAGCCAAAACCCGGGACATCATTTGTGGGGTTCTTCACCCCTCCACTTT
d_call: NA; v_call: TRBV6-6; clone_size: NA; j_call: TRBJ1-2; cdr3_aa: CASSLTVGYTF; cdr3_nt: TGTGCCAGCAGCTTGACAGTTGGCTACACCTTC
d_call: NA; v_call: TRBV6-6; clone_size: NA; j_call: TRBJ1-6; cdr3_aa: CASSQPRDNSPLHF; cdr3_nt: TGTGCCAGCAGCCAACCCAGGGATAATTCACCCCTCCACTTT
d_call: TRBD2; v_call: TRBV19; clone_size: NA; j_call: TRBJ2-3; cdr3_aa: CASSITSGGPTDTQYF; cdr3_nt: TGTGCCAGTAGTATAACTAGCGGGGGGCCCACAGATACGCAGTATTTT
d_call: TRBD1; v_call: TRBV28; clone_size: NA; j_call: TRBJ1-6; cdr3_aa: CASSSGQGNSPLHF; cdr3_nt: TGTGCCAGCAGTTCAGGACAGGGGAATTCACCCCTCCACTTT
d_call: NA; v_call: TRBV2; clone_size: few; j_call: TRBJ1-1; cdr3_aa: CASRGTQANTEAFF; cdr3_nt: TGTGCCAGCAGAGGCACGCAGGCGAACACTGAAGCTTTCTTT
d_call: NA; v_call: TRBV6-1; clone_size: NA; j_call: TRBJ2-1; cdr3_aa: CASSVQTSPFRDEQFF; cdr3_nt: TGTGCCAGCAGTGTTCAGACTAGTCCTTTTCGGGATGAGCAGTTCTTC
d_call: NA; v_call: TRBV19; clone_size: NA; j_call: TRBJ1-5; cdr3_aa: CASSIYRYNQPQHF; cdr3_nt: TGTGCCAGTAGTATCTACAGGTACAATCAGCCCCAGCATTTT
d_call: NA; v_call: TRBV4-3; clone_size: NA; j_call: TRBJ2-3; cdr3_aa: CASSQDFGGAQYF; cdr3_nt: TGCGCCAGCAGCCAAGATTTTGGGGGCGCGCAGTATTTT
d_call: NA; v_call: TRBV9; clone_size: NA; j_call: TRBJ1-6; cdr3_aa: CASSAREGIGSPLHF; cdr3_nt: TGTGCCAGCAGCGCCCGGGAGGGGATAGGTTCACCCCTCCACTTT
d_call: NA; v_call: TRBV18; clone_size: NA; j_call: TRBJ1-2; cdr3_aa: CASSPSRTEGYGYTF; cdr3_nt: TGTGCCAGCTCACCATCTCGGACAGAGGGCTATGGCTACACCTTC
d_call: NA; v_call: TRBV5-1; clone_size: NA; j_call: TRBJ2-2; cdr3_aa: CASSLESQGNTGELFF; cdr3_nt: TGCGCCAGCAGCTTGGAGTCTCAGGGGAACACCGGGGAGCTGTTTTTT
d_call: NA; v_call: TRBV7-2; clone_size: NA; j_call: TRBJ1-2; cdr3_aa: CASSPPGGIRIYGYTF; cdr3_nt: TGTGCCAGCAGCCCGCCGGGGGGGATAAGAATCTATGGCTACACCTTC
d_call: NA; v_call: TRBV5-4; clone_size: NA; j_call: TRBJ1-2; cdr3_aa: CASSLGTQRNYGYTF; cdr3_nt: TGTGCCAGCAGCTTGGGCACCCAGCGGAACTATGGCTACACCTTC
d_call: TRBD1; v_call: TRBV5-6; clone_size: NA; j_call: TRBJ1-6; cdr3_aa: CASSPRQGSHSPLHF; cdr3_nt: TGTGCCAGCAGCCCCCGACAGGGTTCCCATTCACCCCTCCACTTT
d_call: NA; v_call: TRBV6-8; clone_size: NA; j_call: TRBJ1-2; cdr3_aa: CASTGVGYTF; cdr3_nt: TGTGCCAGCACAGGGGTTGGGTACACCTTC
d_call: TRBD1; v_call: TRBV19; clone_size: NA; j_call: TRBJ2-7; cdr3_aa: CASSISLADRGPYEQYF; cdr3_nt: TGTGCCAGTAGTATCTCCCTTGCCGACAGGGGGCCCTACGAGCAGTACTTC
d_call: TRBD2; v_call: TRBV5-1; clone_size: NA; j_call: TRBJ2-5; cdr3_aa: CASSSTSGGAETQYF; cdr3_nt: TGCGCCAGCAGCTCGACTAGCGGGGGGGCTGAGACCCAGTACTTC
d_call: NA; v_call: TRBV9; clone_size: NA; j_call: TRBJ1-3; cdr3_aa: CASSATGFSGNTIYF; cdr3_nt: TGTGCCAGCAGCGCAACAGGGTTCTCTGGAAACACCATATATTTT
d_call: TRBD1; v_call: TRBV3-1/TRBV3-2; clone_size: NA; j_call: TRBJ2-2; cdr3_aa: CASSQDGTGWLGELFF; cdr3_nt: TGTGCCAGCAGCCAAGACGGGACAGGGTGGCTGGGGGAGCTGTTTTTT
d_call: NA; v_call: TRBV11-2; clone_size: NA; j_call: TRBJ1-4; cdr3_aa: CASSLGRTPLNEKLFF; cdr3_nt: TGTGCCAGCAGCTTAGGCCGGACACCCCTTAATGAAAAACTGTTTTTT
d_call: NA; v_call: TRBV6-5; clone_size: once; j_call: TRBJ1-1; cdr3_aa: CASSSRAQGIRAFF; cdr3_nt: TGTGCCAGCAGCTCCCGGGCCCAGGGAATCCGAGCTTTCTTT
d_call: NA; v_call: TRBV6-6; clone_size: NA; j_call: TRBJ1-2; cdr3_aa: CASSYSGVGNYGYTF; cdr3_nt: TGTGCCAGCAGTTACTCAGGGGTGGGGAACTATGGCTACACCTTC
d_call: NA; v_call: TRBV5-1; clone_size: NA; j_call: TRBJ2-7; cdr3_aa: CASSFLNEQYF; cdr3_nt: TGCGCCAGCAGCTTTTTAAACGAGCAGTACTTC
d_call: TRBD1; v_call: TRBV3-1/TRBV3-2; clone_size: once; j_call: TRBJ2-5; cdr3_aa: CASSRRDREYF; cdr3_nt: TGTGCCAGCAGCCGCCGGGACAGGGAGTACTTC
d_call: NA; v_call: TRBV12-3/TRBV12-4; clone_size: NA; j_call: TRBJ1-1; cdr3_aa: CASTSWGGAFF; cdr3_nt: TGTGCCAGCACCTCCTGGGGGGGAGCTTTCTTT
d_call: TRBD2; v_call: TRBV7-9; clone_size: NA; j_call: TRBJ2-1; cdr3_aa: CASSQTSGTNNEQFF; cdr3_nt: TGTGCCAGCAGCCAGACTAGCGGGACGAACAATGAGCAGTTCTTC
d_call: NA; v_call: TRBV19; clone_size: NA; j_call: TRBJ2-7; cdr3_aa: CASSVVNRGSEQYF; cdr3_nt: TGTGCCAGTAGTGTTGTTAATCGGGGGAGTGAGCAGTACTTC
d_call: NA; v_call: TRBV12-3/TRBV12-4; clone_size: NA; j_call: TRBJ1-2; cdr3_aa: CASSVTGTRGYTF; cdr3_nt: TGTGCCAGCAGTGTCACAGGGACGCGAGGCTACACCTTC
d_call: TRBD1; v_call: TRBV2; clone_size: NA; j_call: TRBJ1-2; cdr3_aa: CASRIGTGQNYGYTF; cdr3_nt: TGTGCCAGCAGGATAGGGACAGGCCAAAACTATGGCTACACCTTC
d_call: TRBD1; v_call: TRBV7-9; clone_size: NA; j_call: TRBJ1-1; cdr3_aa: CASTLQGAYTEAFF; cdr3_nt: TGTGCCAGCACTCTACAGGGGGCCTATACTGAAGCTTTCTTT
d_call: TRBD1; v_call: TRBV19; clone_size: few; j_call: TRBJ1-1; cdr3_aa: CASTVTGQVWTEAFF; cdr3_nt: TGTGCCAGTACCGTGACCGGACAGGTTTGGACTGAAGCTTTCTTT
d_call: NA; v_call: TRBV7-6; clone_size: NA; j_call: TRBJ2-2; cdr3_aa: CASSLLYQGVTGELFF; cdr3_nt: TGTGCCAGCAGCTTACTCTATCAGGGTGTTACCGGGGAGCTGTTTTTT
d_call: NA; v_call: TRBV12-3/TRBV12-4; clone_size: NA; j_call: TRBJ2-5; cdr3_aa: CASSWGEEETQYF; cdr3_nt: TGTGCCAGCAGTTGGGGGGAGGAAGAGACCCAGTACTTC
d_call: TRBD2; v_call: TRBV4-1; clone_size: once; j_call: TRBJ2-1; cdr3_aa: CASSQDRRGGRDNEQFF; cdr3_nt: TGCGCCAGCAGCCAAGATAGGCGGGGGGGCCGGGACAATGAGCAGTTCTTC
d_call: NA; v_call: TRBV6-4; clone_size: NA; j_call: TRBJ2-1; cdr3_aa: CASSASQGAFNEQFF; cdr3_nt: TGTGCCAGCAGTGCTAGTCAAGGGGCCTTTAATGAGCAGTTCTTC
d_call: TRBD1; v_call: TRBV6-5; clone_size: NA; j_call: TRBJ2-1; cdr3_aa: CASSYWDRGYEQFF; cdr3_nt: TGTGCCAGCAGTTACTGGGACAGGGGATATGAGCAGTTCTTC
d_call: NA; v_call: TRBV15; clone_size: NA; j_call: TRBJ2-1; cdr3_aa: CATSRNTGWPYNEQFF; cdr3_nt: TGTGCCACCAGCAGAAACACAGGGTGGCCCTACAATGAGCAGTTCTTC
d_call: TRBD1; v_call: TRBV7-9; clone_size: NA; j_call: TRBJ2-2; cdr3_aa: CASSPTGGAVGELFF; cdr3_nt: TGTGCCAGCAGCCCGACAGGGGGCGCGGTCGGGGAGCTGTTTTTT
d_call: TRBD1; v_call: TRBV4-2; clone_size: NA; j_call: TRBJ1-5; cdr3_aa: CASSQGDRESNQPQHF; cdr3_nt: TGTGCCAGCAGCCAAGGGGACAGGGAAAGCAATCAGCCCCAGCATTTT
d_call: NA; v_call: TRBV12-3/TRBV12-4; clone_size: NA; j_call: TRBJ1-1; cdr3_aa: CASSFKTNTEAFF; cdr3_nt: TGTGCCAGCAGTTTTAAGACTAACACTGAAGCTTTCTTT
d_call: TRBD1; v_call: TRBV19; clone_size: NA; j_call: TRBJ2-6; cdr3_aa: CASSSGTEASGANVLTF; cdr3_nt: TGTGCCAGTAGTTCCGGGACAGAAGCCTCTGGGGCCAACGTCCTGACTTTC
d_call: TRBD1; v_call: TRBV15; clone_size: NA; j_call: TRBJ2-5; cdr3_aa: CATSRDAGQGEETQYF; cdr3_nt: TGTGCCACCAGCAGAGACGCCGGACAGGGGGAAGAGACCCAGTACTTC
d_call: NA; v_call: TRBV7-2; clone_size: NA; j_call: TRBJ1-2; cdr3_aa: CASSLVAGELGYTF; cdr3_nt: TGTGCCAGCAGCTTAGTGGCAGGGGAATTGGGCTACACCTTC
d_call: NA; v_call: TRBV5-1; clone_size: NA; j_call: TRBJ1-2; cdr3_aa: CASSRRESVGGYTF; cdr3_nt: TGCGCCAGCAGTAGGAGGGAATCGGTAGGTGGCTACACCTTC
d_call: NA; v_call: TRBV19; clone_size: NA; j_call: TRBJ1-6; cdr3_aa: CASSPRLSSYNSPLHF; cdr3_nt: TGTGCCAGTAGTCCACGACTGAGCTCCTATAATTCACCCCTCCACTTT
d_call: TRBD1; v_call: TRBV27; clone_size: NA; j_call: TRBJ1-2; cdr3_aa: CASRTGGIYGYTF; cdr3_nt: TGTGCCAGTCGTACAGGGGGCATCTATGGCTACACCTTC